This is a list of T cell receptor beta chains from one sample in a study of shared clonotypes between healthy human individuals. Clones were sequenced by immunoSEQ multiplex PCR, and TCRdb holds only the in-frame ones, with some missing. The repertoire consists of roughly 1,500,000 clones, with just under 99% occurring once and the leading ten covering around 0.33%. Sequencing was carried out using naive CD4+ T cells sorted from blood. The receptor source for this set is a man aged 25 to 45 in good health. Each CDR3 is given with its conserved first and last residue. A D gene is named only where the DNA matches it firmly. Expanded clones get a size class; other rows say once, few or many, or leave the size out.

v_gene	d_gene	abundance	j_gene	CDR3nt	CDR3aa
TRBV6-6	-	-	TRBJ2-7	TGTGCCAGCAGTCCGTGGGGGACCGAGACCTACGAGCAGTACTTC	CASSPWGTETYEQYF
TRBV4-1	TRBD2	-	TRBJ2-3	TGCGCCAGCAGCCAAGATGGACTAGCGGGAGGCTGGAAGAGCACAGATACGCAGTATTTT	CASSQDGLAGGWKSTDTQYF
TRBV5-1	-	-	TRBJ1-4	TGCGCCAGCAGCTTGGACAGGAGTAATGAAAAACTGTTTTTT	CASSLDRSNEKLFF
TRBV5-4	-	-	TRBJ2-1	TGTGCCAGCAGCTTTCCGCTCTCCAATGAGCAGTTCTTC	CASSFPLSNEQFF
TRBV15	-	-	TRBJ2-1	TGTGCCCTCTCGACTAACCGCTCCTACAATGAGCAGTTCTTC	CALSTNRSYNEQFF
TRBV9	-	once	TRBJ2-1	TGTGCCAGCAGCGGAAGGGAGGCAATCCTGAGCTCCTACAATGAGCAGTTCTTC	CASSGREAILSSYNEQFF
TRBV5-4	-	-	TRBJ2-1	TGTGCCAGCAGCTTAGCGAGGGGTGGGTCTACCTACAATGAGCAGTTCTTC	CASSLARGGSTYNEQFF
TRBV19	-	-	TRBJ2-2	TGTGCCAGTAGTATAGGCAGGTCGAACACCGGGGAGCTGTTTTTT	CASSIGRSNTGELFF
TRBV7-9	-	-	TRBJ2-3	TGTGCCAGCAGCTTAGAAGGTAGCACAGATACGCAGTATTTT	CASSLEGSTDTQYF
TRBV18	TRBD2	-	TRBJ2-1	TGTGCCAGCTCACCACCTTCCGGGAGGGCCGGAGGAAATGAGCAGTTCTTC	CASSPPSGRAGGNEQFF
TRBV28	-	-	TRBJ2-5	TGTGCCAGCACCACCAGCCGGAAAGAGACCCAGTACTTC	CASTTSRKETQYF
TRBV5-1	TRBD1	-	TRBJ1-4	TGCGCCAGCAGCTTGGAACAGGGGAGAGGAAAACTGTTTTTT	CASSLEQGRGKLFF
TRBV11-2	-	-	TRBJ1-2	TGTGCCAGCAGCCATCTCGGAGGAGGTAACTATGGCTACACCTTC	CASSHLGGGNYGYTF